The present TCR beta chain was sequenced within a study of blood T cells in healthy people across ages. Whole-study findings and limits: Roughly linear age-related decline in beta diversity appeared, significant by age 40.

The second PCR ran about 6 to 11 cycles with a sample-barcoded 5' primer and J-beta primers. TCRdb ran MiXCR on the 5' RACE reads and lists one entry per CDR3 protein. The sample has about 930,000 distinct CDR3 sequences, almost 30% seen once; the top ten hold 10%. The CDR3 contains 18 residues. Germline trimming cut 4 bases from V and 5 bases from J; bases unmatched to any gene: 13. CDR1 is LGHNA, CDR2 YSLEER, per germline. About this clonotype itself: Its specificity is unknown.

These same data were also listed under a study on T cells of mothers and their children.

This TCR was sampled from a woman aged 40 to 50 in good health. The J gene is TRBJ2-3, the V gene TRBV4-3; 12 bases map to TRBD2. The sample taken for sequencing was blood. The CDR3 nucleotides read TGCGCCAGCAGCCCCGCAGGTCTAGCGGGGGGGTTGGGAGATACGCAGTATTTT. Amino acid sequence: CASSPAGLAGGLGDTQYF.